This T cell receptor (beta chain) was documented in a study of OX40 agonist ivuxolimab in advanced cancers. V was shortened by 6 bases and J by 5 bases, with 8 bases between the two germline ends. The CDR3 spans 12 residues. Germline-derived CDR1 and CDR2 are SNHLY and FYNNEI. The method was immunoSEQ multiplex PCR; TCRdb's version includes in-frame clones alone and lacks a portion of them. Found here are just under 65,000 clones, 84% of them singletons; the top ten hold around 9.8%. This specimen consisted of CD4+ or CD8+ T cells sorted from blood, obtained in a trial of the OX40 agonist ivuxolimab. The chain is built from TRBV2 and TRBJ1-5; D is uncertain. This TCR derives from an adult with an advanced solid tumor such as melanoma, head and neck, liver or kidney cancer. DNA of the CDR3: TGTGCCAGCAGCGAACAGCATCAGCCCCAGCATTTT. As protein: CASSEQHQPQHF.